Listed here are 26 T cell receptor beta chains from one sample, sequenced in a study of cytomegalovirus exposure and HLA in healthy donors (dated by TCRdb to 2016 to 2017). Receptors were amplified or captured by the immunoSEQ multiplex PCR assay. A mixture of 60 forward primers for TCR Vbeta segments and 13 reverse primers for TCR Jbeta segments was used in the multiplex PCR. This immuneACCESS table, as held by TCRdb, lists in-frame sequences with V and J called but not all clones. Of the missing ones, under half trace to an unresolved V gene in checked studies; the others have no known cause. The table for this sample lists about 200,000 clones; 75% to 90% of them were counted only once. The ten largest clones capture 0.31% of the sample. Sequenced material: PBMCs. These TCRs come from a woman in her thirties in good health and CMV-seronegative.

V is TRBV28 and J is TRBJ1-1; 10 nucleotides match TRBD1. The CDR3 runs to 15 residues. Germline V gene sequence: CDR1 MDHEN, CDR2 SYDVKM. Trimming at V came to 5 bases and at J to 5 bases, leaving 8 bases not matched to a gene. The CDR3 DNA sequence: TGTGCCAGCAGTGTGACAGGGGGCAGTAGGACTGAAGCTTTCTTT. Translating gives CASSVTGGSRTEAFF.

The rearrangement links TRBV29-1 to TRBJ2-7; D perhaps matches TRBD1 (6 bases). Germline CDR1 and CDR2: SQVTM and ANQGSEA. The CDR3 runs 11 residues. The germline V and J ends were trimmed by 5 bases and 4 bases, with 9 bases remaining between them. CDR3 nucleotide sequence: TGCAGCGTTTTAACAGGGTACGAGCAGTACTTC. This sequence encodes CSVLTGYEQYF.

The chain combines TRBV29-1 with TRBJ1-3, with D unresolved. From germline, CDR1 is SQVTM and CDR2 ANQGSEA. The CDR3 contains 13 residues. V shed 2 bases and J shed 0 bases, with 5 bases lying between them. CDR3 region: CSVEPSSGNTIYF. The CDR3 DNA reads TGCAGCGTTGAACCCTCCTCTGGAAACACCATATATTTT.

CDR3 bases: TGTGCCAGCAGTTATAACAGGGACGAGCAGTACTTC. Protein sequence: CASSYNRDEQYF. V is TRBV2 and J is TRBJ2-7, with D possibly TRBD1 on 6 matching bases. The ends were cut back, 5 bases at V and 5 bases at J, with 10 bases in the middle. Germline V gives CDR1 SNHLY, CDR2 FYNNEI. The CDR3 contains 12 residues.

The chain couples TRBV2 to TRBJ2-2, with TRBD1 as a possible D gene (5 bases). This CDR3 contains 14 residues. Between the trimmed V and J ends, which lost 11 bases and 5 bases, there was a span of 18 bases. CDR1 and CDR2 (germline): SNHLY, FYNNEI. The CDR3 is CASQSQGQTGELFF. CDR3 nucleotides: TGTGCCTCGCAGTCCCAGGGCCAAACCGGGGAGCTGTTTTTT.

The CDR3 nucleotides read TGTGCCAGCAGCTTAGTAGGCGGGCACAGCTACGAGCAGTACTTC. Protein product: CASSLVGGHSYEQYF. The chain employs TRBV7-8 and TRBJ2-7, with D perhaps TRBD2 (5 bases). The CDR3 has 15 residues. V lost 1 base and J lost 3, with 13 bases in between. CDR1 and CDR2 (germline): SGHVS, FQNEAQ.

About this clone itself: Lacking the conserved final phenylalanine or tryptophan, this CDR3 likely reflects a read error. Because the CDR3's place on the DNA is in doubt, the DNA is left out and the CDR3 is given as listed by TCRdb. V is TRBV4-1 and J is TRBJ1-6. The CDR3 is made up of 10 amino acids, end residues included. The germline V gene has CDR1 MGHRA and CDR2 YSYEKL. CDR3 protein: CASSQDPLEA.

The chain joins TRBV4-2 to TRBJ2-7; 8 positions match TRBD2. The J segment lost 1 base and the V segment lost 1 base, leaving 3 bases of the junction unmatched. There are 15 residues in the CDR3. Germline CDR1 is LGHNA and CDR2 is YNFKEQ. CDR3 in amino acids: CASSQGVAGSYEQYF. The CDR3 coding sequence is TGTGCCAGCAGCCAAGGGGTAGCGGGATCCTACGAGCAGTACTTC.

The chain carries TRBV7-6 and TRBJ2-1; D remains unclear. There are 11 residues in the CDR3. Germline V gene sequence: CDR1 SGHVS, CDR2 FNYEAQ. V was cut by 1 base and J by 10 bases, with 5 bases left in between. The CDR3, as DNA: TGTGCCAGCAGCTTAGGGCGGGAGCAGTTCTTC. This translates into CASSLGREQFF.

The genes are TRBV19 and TRBJ2-7; 14 positions agree with TRBD2. Germline loops: CDR1 LNHDA, CDR2 SQIVND (reference sequence). J lost 5 bases, V lost 3 bases, and 3 bases had no gene match. CDR3 length: 15 amino acids. CDR3 loop: CASSIRLAGGDEQYF. CDR3 sequence (DNA): TGTGCCAGTAGTATTCGACTAGCGGGAGGGGACGAGCAGTACTTC.

This clone was found once. J is TRBJ2-2 and V is TRBV7-9, with a possible D match to TRBD2 (7 bases). The length of the CDR3 is 16 residues. Trimming took off 1 base at V and 7 bases at J, with 16 bases between the two ends. Looked up from germline, CDR1 is SEHNR and CDR2 is FQNEAQ (reference sequence). The CDR3 here is CASSLEGGRVGGELFF. In DNA, the CDR3 is TGTGCCAGCAGCTTAGAGGGGGGGCGAGTCGGCGGGGAGCTGTTTTTT.

This clone came up a few times. The genes are TRBV6-6 and TRBJ1-1; D remains ambiguous. Trimming cost V 4 bases and J 1 base, with 10 bases left between them. The CDR3 covers 14 residues. Germline assignment: CDR1 MNHNY and CDR2 SVGAGI (reference sequence). The CDR3 nucleotides are TGTGCCAGCAGTTTCGGGCGGGAGAACACTGAAGCTTTCTTT. It translates to CASSFGRENTEAFF.

CDR3 DNA sequence: TGTGCCAGCAGTTCTACTTGGGACAGCTCTGGAAACACCATATATTTT. Protein product: CASSSTWDSSGNTIYF. J is TRBJ1-3 and V is TRBV28; 7 bases agree with TRBD1. Germline assignment: CDR1 MDHEN and CDR2 SYDVKM. This CDR3 is built from 16 residues. V lost 4 bases, J lost 0 bases, and 6 bases stayed unmatched.

The chain joins TRBV5-1 to TRBJ2-1, with D uncertain. This CDR3 region has 13 residues. The V gene lost 1 base and the J gene lost 4 bases, with 6 bases spanning the gap. Per the germline V gene, CDR1 is SGHRS and CDR2 is YFSETQ. CDR3 sequence reads: CASSLRQYNEQFF. As DNA, the CDR3 is TGCGCCAGCAGCTTGCGCCAGTACAATGAGCAGTTCTTC. Complete variable domain (other parts from reference TRBV5-1 and TRBJ2-1): KAGVTQTPRYLIKTRGQQVTLSCSPISGHRSVSWYQQTPGQGLQFLFEYFSETQRNKGNFPGRFSGRQFSNSRSEMNVSTLELGDSALYLCASSLRQYNEQFFGPGTRLTVL.

The chain combines TRBV5-1 with TRBJ2-2; a possible D gene is TRBD1 (5 bases). Trimming removed 0 bases at V and 5 bases at J, with 14 bases between. There are 16 residues in the CDR3. The germline CDR1 and CDR2 sequences are SGHRS and YFSETQ. The CDR3 is CASSLVGARLTGELFF. The DNA for the CDR3 is TGCGCCAGCAGCTTGGTTGGGGCTCGTTTAACCGGGGAGCTGTTTTTT.

V and J are TRBV7-3 and TRBJ2-1; 7 positions agree with TRBD2. The CDR3 consists of 16 residues. Trimming at V came to 3 bases and at J to 7 bases, leaving 12 bases not matched to a gene. Per germline, CDR1 SGHTA and CDR2 FQGTGA. The CDR3 DNA follows: TGTGCCAGCAGCTTCGCCGGGACCCAGGGAGGGAATGAGCAGTTCTTC. This gives the protein CASSFAGTQGGNEQFF.

The chain is built from TRBV5-1 and TRBJ2-7; D is perhaps TRBD2 (6 bases). Germline V gene data show CDR1 as SGHRS and CDR2 as YFSETQ. Trimming removed 0 bases from V and 2 bases from J, with 12 bases in between. This CDR3 is 15 amino acids long. The CDR3 nucleotides read TGCGCCAGCAGCTTGGCGTCGGGGGAAACCTACGAGCAGTACTTC. Protein sequence: CASSLASGETYEQYF.

A few counts support this clone. This rearrangement joins TRBV18 to TRBJ2-7, with D possibly being TRBD1 (5 bases). The germline gives CDR1 KGHSH, CDR2 LQKENI. V lost 6 bases and J lost 5, with 17 bases in between. This CDR3 is 14 amino acids long. CDR3 coding DNA: TGTGCCAGCTCCCCCAGCACAGGTACGCACGAGCAGTACTTC. It specifies CASSPSTGTHEQYF.

This clone was seen only a few times. The chain links TRBV4-1 to TRBJ1-1; D possibly corresponds to TRBD1 (5 bases). Germline values: CDR1 MGHRA, CDR2 YSYEKL. The V end lost 3 bases, the J end lost 5 bases, and 16 bases lay between the germline ends. The CDR3 has 15 residues. The CDR3 coding sequence is TGCGCCAGCAGCCAGCCCCGGGGGATCAGGACTGAAGCTTTCTTT. Amino acids: CASSQPRGIRTEAFF.

This clone came up a few times. V is TRBV11-3 and J is TRBJ2-1; 8 bases agree with TRBD2. Germline V gene lookup returns CDR1 SGHNT and CDR2 YENEEA. The junction had 8 bases not matched to a gene; V was cut back by 4 bases and J by 9 bases. The CDR3 has 14 residues. As DNA, the CDR3 is TGTGCCAGCAGCTCTAGCGGGCCCTTGGGTGAGCAGTTCTTC. Amino acids: CASSSSGPLGEQFF.

V and J are TRBV5-4 and TRBJ2-3; 8 bases fit TRBD1. CDR1 is SGHNT, CDR2 YYREEE, per germline (reference sequence). J lost 2 bases, V lost 4 bases, and 12 bases had no gene match. The CDR3 loop spans 17 amino acids. The CDR3 coding sequence is TGTGCCAGCAGCAATTCCCTCAGGACAGGGTTCACAGATACGCAGTATTTT. Amino acid sequence: CASSNSLRTGFTDTQYF. Supplemented by reference TRBV5-4 and TRBJ2-3, the full variable domain reads ETGVTQSPTHLIKTRGQQVTLRCSSQSGHNTVSWYQQALGQGPQFIFQYYREEENGRGNFPPRFSGLQFPNYSSELNVNALELDDSALYLCASSNSLRTGFTDTQYFGPGTRLTVL.

V gene TRBV5-1 combines with J gene TRBJ2-3; the D gene is possibly TRBD2 (5 bases). This CDR3 spans 15 amino acids. V was clipped by 0 bases and J by 2 bases, with 10 bases between them. Germline CDR1 reads SGHRS; CDR2 reads YFSETQ. CDR3 bases: TGCGCCAGCAGCTTGGCCGGCGGGCTCACAGATACGCAGTATTTT. It codes for CASSLAGGLTDTQYF.

CDR3 in amino acids: CASSVGGVVSIQYF. The DNA of the CDR3 is TGTGCCAGTAGCGTAGGAGGAGTAGTAAGCATTCAGTACTTC. The chain uses TRBV19 and TRBJ2-4, with D perhaps matching TRBD2 (5 bases). Trimming shortened V by 6 bases and J by 9 bases, and 18 bases separated the two germline ends. The CDR3 runs to 14 residues. The germline V gene has CDR1 LNHDA and CDR2 SQIVND (reference sequence).

The CDR3 spells CASSVDPLAGTGELFF. The CDR3 DNA follows: TGTGCCAGCAGCGTAGACCCTCTAGCGGGCACCGGGGAGCTGTTTTTT. The chain carries TRBV9 and TRBJ2-2; 8 positions agree with TRBD2. The CDR3 is made up of 16 amino acids. V dropped 0 bases and J dropped 4; count of bases not matched to a gene: 5. The germline V gene has CDR1 SGDLS and CDR2 YYNGEE.

This clone showed up just once. V and J are TRBV5-1 and TRBJ1-3; D might be TRBD1 (5 bases). The V gene lost 2 bases and the J gene lost 0 bases, with 12 bases spanning the gap. Germline CDR1 is SGHRS and CDR2 is YFSETQ. The CDR3 covers 16 residues. The CDR3: CASSFGGSSSGNTIYF. The CDR3 nucleotides read TGCGCCAGCAGCTTCGGGGGGAGTAGCTCTGGAAACACCATATATTTT.

This clone was seen a handful of times. This chain links TRBV7-3 with TRBJ2-1; 8 bases are shared with TRBD2. V lost 6 bases, J lost 7 bases, and 14 bases stayed unmatched. The length of the CDR3 is 16 residues. CDR1 and CDR2 from the germline V gene are SGHTA and FQGTGA. CDR3 amino acids: CASRPGGGGGLNEQFF. DNA for the CDR3: TGTGCCAGCAGACCCGGGGGTGGCGGGGGGTTAAATGAGCAGTTCTTC.